This TCR beta chain emerged from a study of cytomegalovirus exposure and HLA in healthy donors. Donors in the study were healthy people who gave bone marrow. Germline loops: CDR1 SQVTM, CDR2 ANQGSEA. The CDR3 is 14 amino acids. Trimming left V 7 bases short and J 4 bases short, with 19 bases between. This PCR relied on a set of 60 Vbeta primers and 13 Jbeta primers. Sequencing was performed with immunoSEQ multiplex PCR; in TCRdb, only in-frame clones are kept and a portion is missing. Of over 150,000 clones listed, roughly 80% are singletons. The sample comprised PBMCs. The origin of this receptor is a girl aged 2 to 9 in good health and CMV-seropositive. This chain connects TRBV29-1 to TRBJ1-2; D is unresolved. CDR3 coding DNA: TGCAGCGCTAGGGCCGGGAAAAGTCTCTATGGCTACACCTTC. Amino acids: CSARAGKSLYGYTF.